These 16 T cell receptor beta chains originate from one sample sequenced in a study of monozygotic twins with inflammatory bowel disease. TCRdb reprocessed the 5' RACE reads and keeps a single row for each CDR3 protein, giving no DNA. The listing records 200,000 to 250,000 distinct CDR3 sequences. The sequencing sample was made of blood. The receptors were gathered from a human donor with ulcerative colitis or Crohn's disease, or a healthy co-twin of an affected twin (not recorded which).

Here the CDR3 reads CASSLSGGEYGYTF. The J gene is TRBJ1-2, the V gene TRBV5-1; no DNA is available, so the TRBD1 call from TCRdb remains unchecked. Germline V gives CDR1 SGHRS, CDR2 YFSETQ. The CDR3 extends over 14 amino acids.

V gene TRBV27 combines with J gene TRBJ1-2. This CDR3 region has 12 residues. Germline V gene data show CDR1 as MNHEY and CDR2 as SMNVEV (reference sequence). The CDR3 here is CASSLTDYGYSF.

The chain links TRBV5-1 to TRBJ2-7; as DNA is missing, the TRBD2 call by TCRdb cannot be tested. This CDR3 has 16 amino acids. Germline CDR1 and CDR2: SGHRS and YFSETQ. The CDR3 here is CASSSLESRVTYEQYF.

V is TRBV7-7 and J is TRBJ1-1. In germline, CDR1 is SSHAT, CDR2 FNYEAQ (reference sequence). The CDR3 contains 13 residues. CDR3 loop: CASSETTDTEAFF. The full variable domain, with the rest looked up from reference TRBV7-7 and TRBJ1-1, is GAGVSQSPRYKVTKRGQDVTLRCDPISSHATLYWYQQALGQGPEFLTYFNYEAQPDKSGLPSDRFSAERPEGSISTLTIQRTEQRDSAMYRCASSETTDTEAFFGQGTRLTVV.

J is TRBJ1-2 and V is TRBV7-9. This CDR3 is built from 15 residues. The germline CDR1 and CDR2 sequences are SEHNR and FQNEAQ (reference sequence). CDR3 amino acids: CASSLDSRGDYGYTF.

CDR3 residues: CASSQALSRGYGYTF. The gene calls are TRBV3-1 and TRBJ1-2; TCRdb's D gene call, TRBD1, goes unchecked for lack of DNA. The CDR3 spans 15 residues. Germline assignment: CDR1 LGHDT and CDR2 YNNKEL (reference sequence).

The CDR3 spells CASSPRTSGPLDTQYF. This rearrangement joins TRBV6-1 to TRBJ2-3; the TRBD2 assignment by TCRdb is unverifiable without DNA. CDR1 and CDR2 (germline): MNHNS, SASEGT. The CDR3 totals 16 residues.

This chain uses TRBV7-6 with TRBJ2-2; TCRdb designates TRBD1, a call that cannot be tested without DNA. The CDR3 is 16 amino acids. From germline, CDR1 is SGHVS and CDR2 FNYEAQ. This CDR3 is CASSLGGDARTGELFF.

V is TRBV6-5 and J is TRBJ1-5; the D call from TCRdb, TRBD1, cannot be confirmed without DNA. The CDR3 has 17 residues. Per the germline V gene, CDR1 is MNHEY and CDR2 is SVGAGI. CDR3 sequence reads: CASSYSAGRGGNQPQHF.

This CDR3 is CASSLGQGFGKLFF. This chain joins TRBV4-1 and TRBJ1-4; as DNA is missing, the TRBD1 call by TCRdb cannot be tested. The germline V gene encodes CDR1 MGHRA and CDR2 YSYEKL. CDR3 length equals 14 residues.

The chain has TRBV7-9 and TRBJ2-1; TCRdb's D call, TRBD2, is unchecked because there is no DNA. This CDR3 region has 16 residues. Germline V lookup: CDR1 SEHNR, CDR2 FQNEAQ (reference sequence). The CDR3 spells CASSPLTSGLYNEQFF.

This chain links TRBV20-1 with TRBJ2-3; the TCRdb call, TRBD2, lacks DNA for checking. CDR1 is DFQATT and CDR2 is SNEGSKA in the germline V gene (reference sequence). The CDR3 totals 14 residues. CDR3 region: CSARSAGGADTQYF.

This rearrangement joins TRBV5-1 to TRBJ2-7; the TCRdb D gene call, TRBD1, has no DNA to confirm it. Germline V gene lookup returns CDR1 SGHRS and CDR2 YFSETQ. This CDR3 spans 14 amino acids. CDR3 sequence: CASSSTGVDYEQYF.

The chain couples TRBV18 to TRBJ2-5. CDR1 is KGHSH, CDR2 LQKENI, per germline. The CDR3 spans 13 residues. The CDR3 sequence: CASSPLGGETQYF.

Here the CDR3 reads CASSNRDEQFF. The gene calls are TRBV12-3 or TRBV12-4 and TRBJ2-1; the TCRdb call, TRBD1, lacks DNA for checking. This CDR3 contains 11 residues.

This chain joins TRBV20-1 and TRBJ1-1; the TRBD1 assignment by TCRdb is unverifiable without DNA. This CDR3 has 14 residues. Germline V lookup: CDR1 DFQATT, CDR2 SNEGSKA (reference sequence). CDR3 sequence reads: CSASMTGITTEAFF.